These T cell receptor beta chains were read from a single sample in a study of cytomegalovirus exposure and HLA in healthy donors. Data came from immunoSEQ multiplex PCR; TCRdb stores just in-frame clones and leaves some out. Of over 200,000 clones detected, almost 80% appear once; the ten largest clones hold roughly 1.9%. Sequences were obtained from PBMCs. Receptors originate from a male donor in good health and CMV-seronegative. Both conserved end residues are part of each CDR3. The D gene is left open where the match is weak. Where a row states a size, it is once, few, many or the class of an expanded clone; other rows omit it.

TGTGCCAGCAGTTTCTGGGGCCTGTGCACCTTC,CASSFWGLCTF,TRBV28,NA,TRBJ1-2,NA
TGTGCCAGCGTTCGGGGGGCTGGAAACACCATATATTTT,CASVRGAGNTIYF,TRBV7-9,NA,TRBJ1-3,few
TGTGCCAGCACCCATCGCGGGGGCGGCCAATACAATGAGCAGTTCTTC,CASTHRGGGQYNEQFF,TRBV28,NA,TRBJ2-1,few
TGTGCCAGCAGCTTCGCGGGGCTGGGCTACGAGCAGTACTTC,CASSFAGLGYEQYF,TRBV5-4,NA,TRBJ2-7,NA
TGTGCCAGCAGTTTCCCCCAGGGGGCGCTTAACACCGGGGAGCTGTTTTTT,CASSFPQGALNTGELFF,TRBV28,TRBD1,TRBJ2-2,NA
TGTGCCAGCAGTGAAGCGGACAGAAGGAACACTGAAGCTTTCTTT,CASSEADRRNTEAFF,TRBV2,NA,TRBJ1-1,NA
TGTGCCGCCGGACTGCCCTCCTACAATGAGCAGTTCTTC,CAAGLPSYNEQFF,TRBV27,NA,TRBJ2-1,NA
TGTGCCAGCGTCCACCGGGACAGGGACACCTACGAGCAGTACTTC,CASVHRDRDTYEQYF,TRBV6-6,TRBD1,TRBJ2-7,NA
TGTGCCAGCAGTTCGACTAGCACAGATACGCAGTATTTT,CASSSTSTDTQYF,TRBV27,NA,TRBJ2-3,NA
TGTGCCAGCAGTTATTCCCGGGACAGAGCTAACTATGGCTACACCTTC,CASSYSRDRANYGYTF,TRBV6-5,TRBD1,TRBJ1-2,NA
TGTGCCAGTAGTATAGACCGGGAGACTGAAGCTTTCTTT,CASSIDRETEAFF,TRBV19,NA,TRBJ1-1,NA
TGTGCCAGCACCCGGACAGCCGCCTACGAGCAGTACTTC,CASTRTAAYEQYF,TRBV6-1,NA,TRBJ2-7,NA
TGTGCCAGCAGCTTGGTTCGTTTGGTGCCAGGGGGGAATTCACCCCTCCACTTT,CASSLVRLVPGGNSPLHF,TRBV5-6,TRBD1,TRBJ1-6,NA
TGTGCCAGCAGCTTAGTAGGGGGCAACTATGGCTACACCTTC,CASSLVGGNYGYTF,TRBV11-2,TRBD1,TRBJ1-2,NA
TGTGCCAGCAGCTTAGGTACAGGGGACGGGGAGCTGTTTTTT,CASSLGTGDGELFF,TRBV11-3,TRBD1,TRBJ2-2,once
TGTGCCAGCAGCTTAGGCGTAGGGGTCTACGAGCAGTACTTC,CASSLGVGVYEQYF,TRBV11-1,NA,TRBJ2-7,NA
TGTGCCAGCAGCGTAGATCCGTCGCTGGTCAGGGGATATGGCTACACCTTC,CASSVDPSLVRGYGYTF,TRBV9,NA,TRBJ1-2,NA
TGCGCCAGCAGCCTAACGGCGAGACACGAGAACACTGAAGCTTTCTTT,CASSLTARHENTEAFF,TRBV4-3,NA,TRBJ1-1,NA
TGTGCCAGCAGCTTGGACGCACAGGATACGCAGTATTTT,CASSLDAQDTQYF,TRBV5-4,NA,TRBJ2-3,NA
TGTGCCAGCAGTTCCCTTAGCGGGAGGATCACTTACGAGCAGTACTTC,CASSSLSGRITYEQYF,TRBV27,TRBD2,TRBJ2-7,NA
TGTGCCAGCAGCTTGGGACAGGGGTTCGGAAACACCATATATTTT,CASSLGQGFGNTIYF,TRBV7-9,TRBD1,TRBJ1-3,NA
TGTGCCAGCGCGGAATCAGCACCAGAGACCCAGTACTTC,CASAESAPETQYF,TRBV27,NA,TRBJ2-5,NA
TGCGCCAGCAGCCAAGAATCCAGGGTAACCAATCAGCCCCAGCATTTT,CASSQESRVTNQPQHF,TRBV4-1,NA,TRBJ1-5,once
TGTGCCAGCAGCGCCTATGACGAGCAGTACTTC,CASSAYDEQYF,TRBV9,NA,TRBJ2-7,NA
TGTGCCAGCAGTTTGGTGACAGGAGGCACAGATACGCAGTATTTT,CASSLVTGGTDTQYF,TRBV27,NA,TRBJ2-3,NA
TGTGCCAGCAGCCTACCTCCGGGACAGGGGGCTCAGGGGGAGACCCAGTACTTC,CASSLPPGQGAQGETQYF,TRBV5-4,TRBD1,TRBJ2-5,NA
TGTGCCAGCAGCCAGGCATGGACAGGGTCCTACGAGCAGTACTTC,CASSQAWTGSYEQYF,TRBV5-6,TRBD1,TRBJ2-7,once
TGTGCCATTAGGGGGTTAGAGACCCAGTACTTC,CAIRGLETQYF,TRBV28,NA,TRBJ2-5,NA
TGTGCCAGCAGCTTCGCAGGGCCCACAGATACGCAGTATTTT,CASSFAGPTDTQYF,TRBV7-9,NA,TRBJ2-3,few
TGTGCCAGCAGCTTGGACAGAAACAATCAGCCCCAGCATTTT,CASSLDRNNQPQHF,TRBV5-4,NA,TRBJ1-5,NA